By share, the clone carrying this TCR beta chain ranks as medium-sized. No antigen is known for it. Whole blood was used without fractionation, so all unsorted peripheral T cells were included. The data originate from a study of HIV-infected patients and healthy controls. The study, taken as a whole, reports: With just sixteen HIV-infected individuals processed, the findings' generality was considered strongly limited.

500 ng RNA was reverse transcribed with alpha and beta constant-region primers. Separate chain-specific third strand synthesis with multiplexing indices produced the alpha and beta libraries. Each CDR3 protein gets one entry after TCRdb re-called the 5' RACE reads with MiXCR. The table has roughly 8,900 distinct CDR3 sequences, roughly 5.8% seen once; the top ten hold 7.7%. Germline loops: CDR1 LGHNA, CDR2 YNFKEQ. V was cut by 3 bases and J by 1 base, with 15 bases left in between. The CDR3 runs 16 residues. This rearrangement joins TRBV4-2 to TRBJ1-1; no reliable D call. The sequence came from an adult in good health. The sample taken for sequencing was blood. For the CDR3, the DNA is TGTGCCAGCAGCCAGCCAGGACGAGGTACGAACACTGAAGCTTTCTTT. It specifies CASSQPGRGTNTEAFF.